This TCR beta chain was observed in a study of shared clonotypes between healthy human individuals. CDR3 length equals 16 residues. V dropped 2 bases and J dropped 5; count of bases not matched to a gene: 5. Germline V gene sequence: CDR1 LNHDA, CDR2 SQIVND (reference sequence). Study-level points and caveats: Sequencing of the sorted subsets was shown by rarefaction to be incomplete despite large depth. As a rule, naive subsets had a larger estimated richness than memory subsets.

Of note for this clone: Its antigen is unidentified.

Authors' analysis steps: Junction-only immunoSEQ sequences carried no quality scores, so filtering differed. The protocol was immunoSEQ multiplex PCR, while the TCRdb copy is restricted to in-frame clones and leaves out a portion. That table furnishes V, J and clone size, whereas the DNA furnished D and trimming. Among about 1,800,000 clones listed, about 95% were seen once. Naive CD8 isolation took CD45RO-negative cells positively selected for CCR7 and excluded terminally differentiated effector memory CD45RA+ cells. The sequence derives from a man younger than 35 in good health. The V call is TRBV19, the J call TRBJ2-2, with 10 bases aligning to TRBD2. The sample comprised naive CD8+ T cells sorted from blood. Written as DNA, the CDR3 is TGTGCCAGTAGTATACTAGCGGGAGATTTTACCGGGGAGCTGTTTTTT. This codes for CASSILAGDFTGELFF.